This T cell receptor beta chain was identified in a study of cytomegalovirus exposure and HLA in healthy donors. The CDR3 extends over 17 amino acids. The V gene end was trimmed by 0 bases and the J gene end by 5 bases; junction bases not matched to a gene: 5. The germline V gene encodes CDR1 SGDLS and CDR2 YYNGEE. Primers included in the PCR were 60 Vbeta and 13 Jbeta primers. Profiling relied on immunoSEQ multiplex PCR, and the TCRdb table lists in-frame clones only, not all of them. The sample yields about 140,000 clones, around 79% seen once. Sample: PBMCs. The V gene is TRBV9, the J gene TRBJ2-5, with 15 bases that match TRBD2. The clonotype originates from a woman between 45 and 60 years old in good health and CMV-seropositive. As DNA, the CDR3 is TGTGCCAGCAGCGTAGGGACTAGCGGGGGGGCAAGGGAGACCCAGTACTTC. This gives the protein CASSVGTSGGARETQYF.